This T cell receptor beta chain stems from a study of a mutant IDH1 vaccine in newly diagnosed glioma. Study-wide context: Patients were started on vaccination 4-6 weeks after radiotherapy alone, or with temozolomide cycles. There were 62.5% males and roughly 38% females among treated patients, whose mean age was 40.4 years.

Points on this clone: Antigen: not known.

Clones were read by immunoSEQ multiplex PCR, and TCRdb kept only the in-frame ones, dropping some. The data show 35,000 to 45,000 clones, roughly 76% seen once. Specified time point: week 5, during vaccination. Topical imiquimod accompanied each vaccine dose, which consisted of 300 ug of mutant IDH1 20-mer peptide. Trimming cost V 2 bases and J 4 bases, with 7 bases left between them. The CDR3 runs 13 residues. Looked up from germline, CDR1 is SGHTA and CDR2 is FQGNSA. The sample in question was PBMCs, obtained from a glioma patient whose treatment included an IDH1 peptide vaccine. The chain uses TRBV7-2 and TRBJ2-3; D call uncertain. This TCR came from a man aged 45-65 years with glioma. The CDR3 protein is CASSLRVADTQYF. DNA for the CDR3: TGTGCCAGCAGCTTAAGGGTGGCAGATACGCAGTATTTT.